The 23 T cell receptor beta chains in this list originate from one sample, sequenced in a study of blood T cell repertoires in COVID-19. Libraries were prepared by immunoSEQ multiplex PCR; TCRdb keeps only in-frame clonotypes and omits some of them. Seen here are approximately 80,000 clones, around 88% observed once, and the top ten hold 8%. What was sequenced was peripheral blood. Receptors originate from a man aged 45-60 years with active COVID-19.

This chain links TRBV9 with TRBJ1-1, with D perhaps TRBD1 (6 bases). The germline V and J ends were trimmed by 0 bases and 10 bases, with 13 bases remaining between them. This CDR3 has 13 amino acids. The germline CDR1 and CDR2 sequences are SGDLS and YYNGEE. The CDR3 loop is CASSVEVDRRAFF. The CDR3 DNA reads as TGTGCCAGCAGCGTAGAAGTGGACAGACGAGCTTTCTTT.

The chain recombines TRBV18 with TRBJ1-1; possible D gene TRBD1, 5 bases. Germline CDR1 and CDR2: KGHSH and LQKENI. This CDR3 has 14 residues. The V gene lost 5 bases and the J gene lost 0 bases, with 10 bases spanning the gap. Written as DNA, the CDR3 is TGTGCCAGCTCAGCGACAGACATGAACACTGAAGCTTTCTTT. The encoded protein is CASSATDMNTEAFF.

The chain links TRBV12-5 to TRBJ2-1, with TRBD2 matching over 10 bases. The germline CDR1 and CDR2 sequences are LGHNT and FRNRAP. The CDR3 is 21 amino acids. V shed 0 bases and J 1 base; nucleotides not matched to a gene: 15. CDR3 protein: CASGLVPASGSFLRSYNEQFF. DNA for the CDR3: TGTGCTAGTGGTTTGGTCCCGGCTAGCGGGAGCTTTTTAAGGTCCTACAATGAGCAGTTCTTC.

The chain is built from TRBV7-2 and TRBJ2-3; 15 nucleotides line up with TRBD2. The CDR3 runs 18 residues. Losses at the gene ends were 2 bases for V and 6 bases for J; bases not matched to a gene: 9. CDR1 is SGHTA and CDR2 is FQGNSA in the germline V gene. The chain's CDR3 is CASSLRPGLAGGPDTQYF. The CDR3 nucleotides are TGTGCCAGCAGCTTACGCCCCGGACTAGCGGGGGGGCCGGATACGCAGTATTTT.

The CDR3 region is CASSSAGQETQYF. The CDR3 DNA reads as TGTGCCAGCAGCTCAGCGGGGCAAGAGACCCAGTACTTC. This chain joins TRBV28 and TRBJ2-5; 7 bases are shared with TRBD2. The J segment lost 2 bases and the V segment lost 6 bases, leaving 3 bases of the junction unmatched. Looked up from germline, CDR1 is MDHEN and CDR2 is SYDVKM. CDR3 size: 13 residues.

The DNA of the CDR3 is TGTGCCAGCAGTCCCTCCAATCTAGCGGGGAGCACAGATACGCAGTATTTT. Its translation: CASSPSNLAGSTDTQYF. The J gene is TRBJ2-3, the V gene TRBV6-4, with 9 bases aligning to TRBD2. CDR1 is MRHNA, CDR2 SNTAGT, per germline. V dropped 5 bases and J dropped 0; count of bases not matched to a gene: 9. This CDR3 has 17 amino acids.

The chain couples TRBV4-2 to TRBJ1-3; 8 bases are a match to TRBD1. Germline-derived CDR1 and CDR2 are LGHNA and YNFKEQ. V shed 4 bases and J 4 bases; nucleotides not matched to a gene: 12. The CDR3 consists of 17 residues. CDR3 amino acids: CASSLTNGQGEGNTIYF. Written as DNA, the CDR3 is TGTGCCAGCAGCCTGACAAATGGACAGGGCGAAGGAAACACCATATATTTT.

V usage is TRBV2 and J usage is TRBJ2-5; 9 bases line up with TRBD2. V shed 3 bases, J shed 4 bases, and the junction held 18 bases outside the gene matches. CDR3 size: 19 residues. CDR1 is SNHLY, CDR2 FYNNEI, per germline. The CDR3 protein is CASSESFQRGASRSETQYF. Here the CDR3 DNA reads TGTGCCAGCAGTGAGAGTTTCCAGCGGGGGGCCTCCCGATCAGAGACCCAGTACTTC.

The genes are TRBV7-9 and TRBJ1-1; 7 nucleotides align to TRBD1. V was pared by 5 bases and J by 6 bases, with 3 bases of the junction left unmatched. Germline CDR1 reads SEHNR; CDR2 reads FQNEAQ (reference sequence). There are 12 residues in the CDR3. The CDR3 DNA follows: TGTGCCAGCAGCGCAGGGGGAGCTGAAGCTTTCTTT. This translates into CASSAGGAEAFF.

This rearrangement joins TRBV7-6 to TRBJ2-7, with D perhaps matching TRBD1 (7 bases). In germline, CDR1 is SGHVS, CDR2 FNYEAQ. The CDR3 runs 15 residues. V lost 3 bases, J lost 0 bases, and 12 bases lay in between. CDR3 loop: CASSLEGQPSYEQYF. The CDR3 nucleotides read TGTGCCAGCAGCTTGGAGGGACAGCCCTCCTACGAGCAGTACTTC.

This chain connects TRBV4-3 to TRBJ2-3, with TRBD2 identical over 8 bases. V was clipped by 8 bases and J by 2 bases; unmatched bases: 15. The germline V gene has CDR1 LGHNA and CDR2 YSLEER. This CDR3 spans 17 amino acids. CDR3 nucleotide sequence: TGCGCCAGCCCAAAAGCCGGGAGGGCTCAGATCACAGATACGCAGTATTTT. Translation gives CASPKAGRAQITDTQYF.

This sequence joins TRBV2 and TRBJ2-7, with TRBD2 as a possible D gene (6 bases). V lost 6 bases, J lost 0 bases, and 15 bases lay in between. Looked up from germline, CDR1 is SNHLY and CDR2 is FYNNEI. CDR3 length equals 15 residues. DNA of the CDR3: TGTGCCAGCAGAGTATCGGCGGGGTCCTCCTACGAGCAGTACTTC. Translation gives CASRVSAGSSYEQYF. Together with reference TRBV2 and TRBJ2-7, the CDR3 gives the full variable domain: EPEVTQTPSHQVTQMGQEVILRCVPISNHLYFYWYRQILGQKVEFLVSFYNNEISEKSEIFDDQFSVERPDGSNFTLKIRSTKLEDSAMYFCASRVSAGSSYEQYFGPGTRLTVT.

The chain has TRBV6-2 or TRBV6-3 and TRBJ2-1, with a weak D call TRBD2 (6 bases). The germline CDR1 and CDR2 sequences are MNHEY and SVGEGT. CDR3 length: 17 amino acids. With 2 bases removed from V and 0 bases from J, the gap between germline ends came to 14 bases. In DNA, the CDR3 is TGTGCCAGCAGTTACAGCCGGGAGCAGAGCTCCTACAATGAGCAGTTCTTC. Its protein product is CASSYSREQSSYNEQFF.

The V gene is TRBV4-3, the J gene TRBJ1-1; tentatively, D is TRBD1 (5 bases). The V gene lost 0 bases and the J gene lost 4 bases, with 18 bases spanning the gap. Looked up from germline, CDR1 is LGHNA and CDR2 is YSLEER. The CDR3 runs 17 residues. The chain's CDR3 is CASSQEVLGARRTEAFF. The CDR3, as DNA: TGCGCCAGCAGCCAAGAGGTTCTAGGGGCGCGACGCACTGAAGCTTTCTTT.

V and J are TRBV28 and TRBJ2-1; TRBD2 aligns across 12 bases. Germline V gene data show CDR1 as MDHEN and CDR2 as SYDVKM. The trim removed 6 bases at V and 2 bases at J, leaving 11 bases unmatched. The CDR3 runs to 18 residues. CDR3 bases: TGTGCCAGCAGCGGGACTAGCGGGTTCTCAGGGACCTACAATGAGCAGTTCTTC. It specifies CASSGTSGFSGTYNEQFF.

As concerns this clone: The junction shows a germline mismatch at one end, possibly a read error. The J gene is TRBJ2-1, the V gene TRBV11-2, with 11 positions matching TRBD2. This CDR3 contains 15 residues. The V gene's germline CDR1 is SGHAT and CDR2 FQNNGV. Written as DNA, the CDR3 is TGTGCCAGCACCTTAACTAGCGGGAGCCGCCTCACTCCGTTCTTC. It yields the protein CASTLTSGSRLTPFF.

V is TRBV7-2 and J is TRBJ2-5; unclear D gene. Germline CDR1 is SGHTA and CDR2 is FQGNSA. This CDR3 comprises 12 residues. V was clipped by 3 bases and J by 9 bases, with 11 bases between them. In DNA, the CDR3 is TGTGCCAGCAGCTTCAACTTTGAGGCCCAGTACTTC. Translation: CASSFNFEAQYF. Looking up the rest from reference TRBV7-2 and TRBJ2-5 gives the full variable domain: GAGVSQSPSNKVTEKGKDVELRCDPISGHTALYWYRQSLGQGLEFLIYFQGNSAPDKSGLPSDRFSAERTGGSVSTLTIQRTQQEDSAVYLCASSFNFEAQYFGPGTRLLVL.

This chain links TRBV18 with TRBJ1-4; a possible D gene is TRBD1 (5 bases). With 6 bases removed from V and 5 bases from J, the gap between germline ends came to 10 bases. The CDR3 is made up of 13 amino acids. Germline V gene lookup returns CDR1 KGHSH and CDR2 LQKENI. The chain's CDR3 is CASSWGRNEKLFF. CDR3 DNA sequence: TGTGCCAGCTCTTGGGGCAGAAATGAAAAACTGTTTTTT.

The J gene is TRBJ1-5, the V gene TRBV6-2 or TRBV6-3; possible D gene TRBD1, 5 bases. The CDR3 runs 14 residues. Trimming cost V 2 bases and J 7 bases, with 12 bases left between them. Germline lookup yields CDR1 MNHEY and CDR2 SVGEGT. CDR3 nucleotides: TGTGCCAGCAGTTACCCCCCCGGACAACAGCCCCAGCATTTT. The encoded protein is CASSYPPGQQPQHF.

This chain links TRBV10-3 with TRBJ2-7, with 12 nucleotides matching TRBD1. CDR3 length: 14 residues. CDR1 and CDR2 (germline): ENHRY, SYGVKD. The J segment lost 5 bases and the V segment lost 6 bases, leaving 5 bases of the junction unmatched. The CDR3 bases are TGTGCCATCAGGCCGGGACAGGGGGCACACGAGCAGTACTTC. It is translated as CAIRPGQGAHEQYF.

The chain employs TRBV5-1 and TRBJ2-3; D unresolved. V lost 1 base and J lost 4, with 4 bases in between. Germline V gene sequence: CDR1 SGHRS, CDR2 YFSETQ. CDR3 length: 12 residues. The CDR3: CASSLPADTQYF. CDR3 in DNA: TGCGCCAGCAGCTTGCCGGCAGATACGCAGTATTTT.

V gene TRBV2 combines with J gene TRBJ2-3; 9 positions match TRBD2. The trim removed 6 bases at V and 0 bases at J, leaving 4 bases unmatched. This CDR3 region has 15 residues. The V gene's germline CDR1 is SNHLY and CDR2 FYNNEI. CDR3 in DNA: TGTGCCAGCAGCCGGACTAGCGTGAGCACAGATACGCAGTATTTT. Translation gives CASSRTSVSTDTQYF.

This chain joins TRBV9 and TRBJ1-2; TRBD1 is a possible D gene (5 bases). The CDR3 is made up of 13 amino acids. Germline V gene data show CDR1 as SGDLS and CDR2 as YYNGEE. V was trimmed by 3 bases and J by 4 bases, leaving 10 bases between them. The CDR3 region has the DNA TGTGCCAGCAGCGGGGGGGACTTCTATGGCTACACCTTC. The encoded protein is CASSGGDFYGYTF.